Described below is a single TCR beta chain sequence and its context. This CDR3 is built from 13 residues. Germline trimming cut 3 bases from V and 12 bases from J; bases unmatched to any gene: 8. Germline V CDR1 and CDR2: ENHRY, SYGVKD. The data originate from a study of blood T cell repertoires in COVID-19. On the study more broadly: The United States, Italy and Spain provided the acute and convalescent COVID-19 samples. PBMCs, B-cell-depleted T cells, or T cells provided the cDNA or gDNA that made up the material.

Clinical history reported by participants formed the basis on which cohorts were assigned. All recovered Cohort 3 donors got two negative PCRs, got clearance, or saw symptom resolution. Clones were read by immunoSEQ multiplex PCR, and TCRdb kept only the in-frame ones, dropping some. The sample includes 310,000 or so clones, approximately 91% of them seen just once. This TCR was recovered from a woman between 40 and 50 years old who had recovered from COVID-19. The material sequenced was PBMCs or T cells enriched from blood (not recorded which). The chain carries TRBV10-3 and TRBJ2-1; 7 bases fit TRBD1. CDR3 amino acids: CAISDNRGEWQFF. CDR3 in DNA: TGTGCCATCAGTGACAACAGGGGCGAGTGGCAGTTCTTC.